The 25 T cell receptor beta chains reported below all come from one sample, sequenced in a study of T cells in Graves' hyperthyroidism and ophthalmopathy. Amplified TCR beta CDR3 regions derived from RNA transcripts. The HTBI primer set drove a first-round RT-PCR of the TCR CDR3. MiXCR was run by TCRdb on the multiplex PCR reads, yielding one entry per CDR3 protein. The sample shows hundreds of thousands of distinct CDR3 sequences, over 40% of them seen only once. The sample was peripheral blood or thyroid tissue (not recorded which). These receptor sequences come from an adult man with Graves' disease, either hyperthyroidism or ophthalmopathy (not recorded which).

The V call is TRBV7-2, the J call TRBJ2-5; D may be TRBD1 (6 bases). From germline, CDR1 is SGHTA and CDR2 FQGNSA. Trimming stripped 2 bases from V and 5 bases from J, with 21 bases between. The CDR3 extends over 17 amino acids. The DNA for the CDR3 is TGTGCCAGCAGCTTAAACCCCGGCAGGGGTGGTGTGGAGACCCAGTACTTC. Amino acid sequence: CASSLNPGRGGVETQYF.

This clonotype has ten or more counts. This chain uses TRBV7-9 with TRBJ1-2; D not resolved. CDR1 SEHNR and CDR2 FQNEAQ come from the germline V gene (reference sequence). V lost 6 bases to trimming and J lost 8 bases, with 16 bases between them. This CDR3 is built from 13 residues. CDR3 protein: CASRPESASGYTF. CDR3 in DNA: TGTGCCAGCAGACCGGAGTCAGCTAGCGGCTACACCTTC.

The V gene is TRBV10-3, the J gene TRBJ1-2, with TRBD1 identical over 7 bases. This CDR3 has 13 residues. Unmatched junction bases numbered 10, after V lost 10 bases and J lost 5 bases. The V gene's germline CDR1 is ENHRY and CDR2 SYGVKD. The chain's CDR3 is CASRMTGKYGYTF. CDR3 in DNA: TGTGCCAGCAGAATGACAGGGAAATATGGCTACACCTTC.

On this clonotype itself: A much bigger clone sits one base away, suggesting this may be a read error. The gene calls are TRBV29-1 and TRBJ2-7, with a tentative D call TRBD2 (5 bases). V gave up 4 bases and J gave up 3 bases, with 16 bases separating them. Germline V gene lookup returns CDR1 SQVTM and CDR2 ANQGSEA. The CDR3 loop spans 14 amino acids. CDR3 DNA: TGCAGCGTTGCAATTAGCGTTGGGGACTACGAGCAGTACTTC. This codes for CSVAISVGDYEQYF.

To note about this clonotype: One junction end disagrees with the germline gene, perhaps due to a read error. The rearrangement joins TRBV20-1 to TRBJ2-6; D uncertain. The CDR3 runs 9 residues. Germline values: CDR1 DFQATT, CDR2 SNEGSKA (reference sequence). The CDR3 reads CSARDVLTF. The CDR3 region has the DNA TGCAGTGCTAGAGACGTACTGACTTTC.

The V call is TRBV19, the J call TRBJ1-2; a possible D gene is TRBD1 (5 bases). The germline V gene encodes CDR1 LNHDA and CDR2 SQIVND (reference sequence). The CDR3 has 15 residues. The V end lost 3 bases, the J end lost 7 bases, and 18 bases lay between the germline ends. The CDR3 DNA is TGTGCCAGTAGTATTCCCAATCCGGGGCCAGGTGGCTACACCTTC. Its protein product is CASSIPNPGPGGYTF.

This clonotype has ten or more counts. The chain has TRBV19 and TRBJ2-5; D might be TRBD1 or TRBD2, each matching 5 bases. Germline CDR1 LNHDA, CDR2 SQIVND (reference sequence). Trimming shortened V by 3 bases and J by 2 bases, and 7 bases separated the two germline ends. This CDR3 comprises 13 residues. This CDR3 reads CASSMRGQETQYF. Written as DNA, the CDR3 is TGTGCCAGTAGTATGAGGGGTCAAGAGACCCAGTACTTC.

This clonotype has just a few counts. The chain recombines TRBV12-3 or TRBV12-4 with TRBJ1-5; D unresolved. The CDR3 runs 17 residues. V gave up 3 bases and J gave up 0 bases, with 15 bases separating them. In DNA form, the CDR3 reads TGTGCCAGCAGTTTGTCCGGATTGAGGTATAGCAATCAGCCCCAGCATTTT. It encodes CASSLSGLRYSNQPQHF.

The table lists this clonotype with many counts. The rearrangement uses TRBV20-1 and TRBJ2-5; D is uncertain. Trimming took 3 bases from V and 2 from J, leaving 10 bases between them. Germline CDR1 is DFQATT and CDR2 is SNEGSKA (reference sequence). The CDR3 length is 13 residues. CDR3 sequence reads: CSARAQFQETQYF. The DNA for the CDR3 is TGCAGTGCTAGGGCACAGTTTCAAGAGACCCAGTACTTC.

The chain is built from TRBV25-1 and TRBJ1-1; 7 nucleotides agree with TRBD1. Germline assignment: CDR1 MGHDK and CDR2 SYGVNS. This CDR3 region has 11 residues. The V gene end was trimmed by 11 bases and the J gene end by 4 bases; junction bases not matched to a gene: 4. Here the CDR3 reads CAGDSGTEAFF. The CDR3 DNA sequence: TGTGCCGGGGACAGTGGCACTGAAGCTTTCTTT.

V is TRBV29-1 and J is TRBJ1-1, with D maybe TRBD1 (5 bases). Between the trimmed V and J ends, which lost 1 base and 10 bases, there was a span of 7 bases. This CDR3 contains 10 residues. CDR1 SQVTM and CDR2 ANQGSEA come from the germline V gene. CDR3 region: CSVEGGVAFF. In DNA form, the CDR3 reads TGCAGCGTTGAAGGAGGGGTAGCTTTCTTT.

About this clonotype: A far bigger clonotype differs at one base, so this is likely a read error. This chain links TRBV10-3 with TRBJ1-2; possible D gene TRBD1, 5 bases. Germline V gene sequence: CDR1 ENHRY, CDR2 SYGVKD. This CDR3 has 12 residues. V was shortened by 3 bases and J by 4 bases, with 6 bases between the two germline ends. The CDR3 coding sequence is TGTGCCATCAGTGATAGGGGCTATGGCTACACCTTC. Its translation is CAISDRGYGYTF.

The V and J genes are TRBV10-3 and TRBJ1-6; the D gene is possibly TRBD1 (5 bases). The CDR3 has 15 residues. Between the trimmed V and J ends, which lost 3 bases and 7 bases, there was a span of 13 bases. CDR1 and CDR2 from the germline V gene are ENHRY and SYGVKD. This CDR3 is CAISDGAVTNSPLHF. CDR3 coding DNA: TGTGCCATCAGTGATGGGGCAGTCACAAATTCACCCCTCCACTTT.

This chain joins TRBV7-9 and TRBJ1-4; TRBD1 agrees at 10 bases. The CDR3 sequence is 15 residues long. Germline loops: CDR1 SEHNR, CDR2 FQNEAQ (reference sequence). Unmatched junction bases numbered 7, after V lost 4 bases and J lost 8 bases. CDR3 DNA sequence: TGTGCCAGCAGCTCCACAGGACAGGGGGAAGAAAAACTGTTTTTT. Residues: CASSSTGQGEEKLFF.

This clonotype was seen many times. V gene TRBV10-2 combines with J gene TRBJ1-4; unclear D gene. CDR1 is WSHSY and CDR2 is SAAADI in the germline V gene. CDR3 size: 14 residues. The CDR3, as DNA: TGCGCTTCGAAACGTGGGCAGGCGAGCGAAAAACTGTTTTTT. Translated: CASKRGQASEKLFF.

The chain combines TRBV5-1 with TRBJ1-6; D perhaps matches TRBD1 (6 bases). Trimming stripped 3 bases from V and 7 bases from J, with 11 bases between. Germline loops: CDR1 SGHRS, CDR2 YFSETQ. CDR3 size: 14 residues. The CDR3 DNA reads as TGCGCCAGCAGCTCCACAGGGCAGAATTCACCCCTCCACTTT. Amino acids: CASSSTGQNSPLHF.

This clonotype appeared once. One end of the junction does not line up with germline, which may come from a read error. The chain is built from TRBV10-3 and TRBJ1-6; 10 bases are shared with TRBD1. The germline gives CDR1 ENHRY, CDR2 SYGVKD. This CDR3 comprises 16 residues. CDR3 in amino acids: CASSKTGGFYNSPLHF. CDR3 DNA: TGTGCCAGCAGTAAGACAGGGGGCTTCTATAATTCACCCCTCCACTTT.

This clonotype was seen just once. It is unclear where the CDR3 begins or ends on the DNA, so no DNA is shown, and the CDR3 is as TCRdb lists it. The chain is built from TRBV29-1 and TRBJ1-4. Germline V gene lookup returns CDR1 SQVTM and CDR2 ANQGSEA. Counting both end residues, the CDR3 totals 14 amino acids. CDR3 sequence: CSVELAGDVKNCFF.

The chain is built from TRBV5-1 and TRBJ1-1; possibly TRBD1 for D (5 bases). V dropped 7 bases and J dropped 5 bases, with 18 bases sitting between them. Germline-derived CDR1 and CDR2 are SGHRS and YFSETQ. The CDR3 length is 14 residues. The CDR3 DNA sequence: TGCGCCAGCGAGAGAGGGGCCGGGGGTACTGAAGCTTTCTTT. Translated, it gives CASERGAGGTEAFF. The full variable domain, in which reference TRBV5-1 and TRBJ1-1 provide the parts outside the CDR3, is KAGVTQTPRYLIKTRGQQVTLSCSPISGHRSVSWYQQTPGQGLQFLFEYFSETQRNKGNFPGRFSGRQFSNSRSEMNVSTLELGDSALYLCASERGAGGTEAFFGQGTRLTVV.

Points on this clonotype: A clone one base away is much larger, so this may be a read error. The V gene is TRBV15, the J gene TRBJ2-7; the match to TRBD1 covers 9 bases. The CDR3 is 14 residues long. CDR1 and CDR2 (germline): LNHNV, YYDKDF (reference sequence). CDR3 DNA: TGCGCCAGCAGCTTGGAGGGACAGGGCTACGGGCAGTACTTC. Its translation: CASSLEGQGYGQYF.

The chain uses TRBV20-1 and TRBJ2-7, with 7 bases that match TRBD1. Trimming took 6 bases from V and 0 from J; bases not matched to a gene: 8. Per germline, CDR1 DFQATT and CDR2 SNEGSKA (reference sequence). The CDR3 is 14 amino acids. This CDR3 reads CSAADRAHSYEQYF. CDR3 DNA sequence: TGCAGTGCCGCTGACAGGGCCCACTCCTACGAGCAGTACTTC.

The CDR3 DNA reads as TGTGCCAGCAGCTTGGTAAAAGAGACCCAGTACTTC. Translated: CASSLVKETQYF. The chain is built from TRBV11-2 and TRBJ2-5, with D uncertain. V lost 3 bases and J lost 3, with 5 bases in between. From germline, CDR1 is SGHAT and CDR2 FQNNGV. The CDR3 sequence is 12 residues long. The full variable domain, in which reference TRBV11-2 and TRBJ2-5 provide the parts outside the CDR3, is EAGVAQSPRYKIIEKRQSVAFWCNPISGHATLYWYQQILGQGPKLLIQFQNNGVVDDSQLPKDRFSAERLKGVDSTLKIQPAKLEDSAVYLCASSLVKETQYFGPGTRLLVL.

The V and J genes are TRBV12-3 or TRBV12-4 and TRBJ2-2; D not resolved. The CDR3 length is 12 residues. Trimming removed 3 bases from V and 7 bases from J, with 6 bases in between. The CDR3 region is CASSLYGGELFF. CDR3 coding DNA: TGTGCCAGCAGTTTGTACGGCGGGGAGCTGTTTTTT.

This clonotype has a count of ten or more. Possible read error: a much larger clone is one base away. The V call is TRBV5-1, the J call TRBJ2-5; D remains unclear. The CDR3 has 11 amino acids. CDR1 is SGHRS and CDR2 is YFSETQ in the germline V gene. CDR3 DNA: TGTGCCAGCAGCTTTGAAGAGACCCAGTACTTC. Its translation: CASSFEETQYF.

This rearrangement joins TRBV2 to TRBJ1-5; TRBD1 might be the D (6 bases). Germline assignment: CDR1 SNHLY and CDR2 FYNNEI. This CDR3 spans 11 amino acids. Deletions cut 4 bases from V and 11 bases from J, with 9 bases between. The CDR3 DNA sequence: TGTGCCAGCAGTGGGAGGACAGCCCAGCATTTT. Protein product: CASSGRTAQHF.